This TCR beta chain was captured in a study of cytomegalovirus exposure and HLA in healthy donors. CDR1 is SGHVS, CDR2 FQNEAQ, per germline. There are 14 residues in the CDR3. V lost 4 bases and J 4 bases, leaving 13 bases between the germline ends. On this clone: Its matching antigen is unknown.

This PCR relied on a set of 60 Vbeta primers and 13 Jbeta primers. The method was immunoSEQ multiplex PCR; TCRdb's version includes in-frame clones alone and lacks a portion of them. The sample lists some 150,000 clones, about 85% occurring once. Study-level results: In all likelihood, a cluster of highly shared sequence variants was a sequencing artifact.

The sequence derives from a human donor in good health. The chain uses TRBV7-8 and TRBJ1-2; the D gene is possibly TRBD1 (5 bases). Sequencing used PBMCs. The CDR3 region is CASSSEPGLYGYTF. CDR3 nucleotide sequence: TGTGCCAGCAGCTCCGAACCGGGACTCTATGGCTACACCTTC.